The text below deals with one TCR beta chain. Antigen: not known. Expressed TCRB transcripts got sequenced, as all isolated RNA was reverse transcribed. Here immunoSEQ multiplex PCR was the method, and the copy in TCRdb shows in-frame clones only, minus some. The table has more than 250,000 clones, approximately 20% seen once. With 0 bases removed from V and 0 bases from J, the gap between germline ends came to 3 bases. CDR3 length: 13 residues. CDR1 and CDR2 (germline): SGDLS, YYNGEE. These data come from a study of beta chain features in type 1 diabetes. Sorting based on CD45RO/CCR7/CD25/CD127/CD95/CD27 separated CD4+ naive, central memory, regulatory and stem cell-like memory cells. Study results and limitations: Type 1 diabetes patients had moderately but significantly shorter TCRB CDR3s in all four CD4+ subsets.

V usage is TRBV9 and J usage is TRBJ1-2; no definite D call. This TCR was recovered from a woman aged 40 to 49 with type 1 diabetes. The specimen was naive CD4+ T cells from blood. The CDR3 loop is CASSVAANYGYTF. CDR3 in DNA: TGTGCCAGCAGCGTAGCGGCTAACTATGGCTACACCTTC.